This is a list of T cell receptor beta chains from one sample in a study of human T cells and chemical hapten exposure. TCRdb itself ran the RACE reads through MiXCR, one entry per CDR3 protein. Among over 45,000 distinct CDR3 sequences listed, roughly 4% were seen once. Specimen: whole blood. The receptors here all came from a female donor in good health. Some clones in this sample may be carry-over from other donors' samples. CDR3s include the opening cysteine and the closing phenylalanine or tryptophan. A D gene is named only where the DNA matches it firmly. Clone size is stated in some rows and not others, as once, few, many or a class when expanded.

CDR3aa: CASSYGTASSTDTQYF; CDR3nt: TGCGCCAGCAGCTATGGGACTGCGTCTAGCACAGATACGCAGTATTTT; v_gene: TRBV5-1; j_gene: TRBJ2-3; abundance: many; d_gene: .
CDR3aa: CASSLRQGSKEKLFF; CDR3nt: TGTGCCAGTAGTTTGCGACAGGGAAGTAAGGAAAAACTGTTTTTT; v_gene: TRBV19; j_gene: TRBJ1-4; abundance: few; d_gene: TRBD1
CDR3aa: CSVDGTGNVRTSGYTF; CDR3nt: TGCAGCGTTGACGGGACGGGGAATGTAAGGACTTCTGGCTACACCTTC; v_gene: TRBV29-1; j_gene: TRBJ1-2; abundance: medium-sized; d_gene: .
CDR3aa: CASSSGIPETEAFF; CDR3nt: TGTGCCAGCAGTTCGGGGATTCCAGAGACTGAAGCTTTCTTT; v_gene: TRBV12-3/TRBV12-4; j_gene: TRBJ1-1; abundance: few; d_gene: .
CDR3aa: CASSDGDRFPGGGMSSYNEQFF; CDR3nt: TGTGCCAGCAGCGACGGGGACAGGTTTCCCGGCGGCGGAATGAGCTCCTACAATGAGCAGTTCTTC; v_gene: TRBV7-8; j_gene: TRBJ2-1; abundance: many; d_gene: TRBD1
CDR3aa: CASRTPGGRVGYGYTF; CDR3nt: TGTGCCAGCAGAACCCCCGGCGGGCGGGTTGGCTATGGCTACACCTTC; v_gene: TRBV12-3/TRBV12-4; j_gene: TRBJ1-2; abundance: few; d_gene: .
CDR3aa: CASSLGPSPNEKLFF; CDR3nt: TGTGCCAGCAGCTTAGGTCCGAGCCCGAATGAAAAACTGTTTTTT; v_gene: TRBV7-6; j_gene: TRBJ1-4; abundance: many; d_gene: .
CDR3aa: CASSPGLAGAGSTDTQYF; CDR3nt: TGTGCCAGCAGCCCCGGACTAGCGGGGGCCGGGAGCACAGATACGCAGTATTTT; v_gene: TRBV3-2; j_gene: TRBJ2-3; abundance: many; d_gene: .
CDR3aa: CSAPGPSTLSNQPQHF; CDR3nt: TGCAGTGCCCCGGGACCGAGTACTCTTAGCAATCAGCCCCAGCATTTT; v_gene: TRBV20-1; j_gene: TRBJ1-5; abundance: many; d_gene: .
CDR3aa: CASSPPGGYTF; CDR3nt: TGTGCCAGCTCACCACCGGGCGGCTACACCTTC; v_gene: TRBV18; j_gene: TRBJ1-2; abundance: few; d_gene: .
CDR3aa: CASRRDRETQYF; CDR3nt: TGTGCCAGCAGACGGGACCGGGAGACCCAGTACTTC; v_gene: TRBV2; j_gene: TRBJ2-5; abundance: many; d_gene: .
CDR3aa: CSVEGREGTGELFF; CDR3nt: TGCAGCGTTGAGGGCAGGGAGGGCACCGGGGAGCTGTTTTTT; v_gene: TRBV29-1; j_gene: TRBJ2-2; abundance: many; d_gene: TRBD2
CDR3aa: CASSLQARGTEAFF; CDR3nt: TGCGCCAGCAGCTTACAGGCGAGGGGGACTGAAGCTTTCTTT; v_gene: TRBV5-1; j_gene: TRBJ1-1; abundance: many; d_gene: .
CDR3aa: CASTYRWGGANQPQHF; CDR3nt: TGTGCCAGCACCTATAGGTGGGGGGGCGCAAATCAGCCCCAGCATTTT; v_gene: TRBV6-2/TRBV6-3; j_gene: TRBJ1-5; abundance: many; d_gene: .
CDR3aa: CASSPLPGSQPQHF; CDR3nt: TGTGCCAGCTCACCACTCCCAGGGAGTCAGCCCCAGCATTTT; v_gene: TRBV18; j_gene: TRBJ1-5; abundance: many; d_gene: .
CDR3aa: CASSLGSIPEQYF; CDR3nt: TGTGCCAGCAGTTTAGGGAGCATTCCCGAGCAGTACTTC; v_gene: TRBV28; j_gene: TRBJ2-7; abundance: .; d_gene: .
CDR3aa: CASSSGSSNQPQHF; CDR3nt: TGTGCCAGCAGTTCAGGGTCTAGCAATCAGCCCCAGCATTTT; v_gene: TRBV27; j_gene: TRBJ1-5; abundance: many; d_gene: .
CDR3aa: CSVGWETQYF; CDR3nt: TGCAGCGTTGGATGGGAGACCCAGTACTTC; v_gene: TRBV29-1; j_gene: TRBJ2-5; abundance: many; d_gene: .
CDR3aa: CASSLFGGFSEYNEQFF; CDR3nt: TGTGCCAGCAGTTTATTTGGGGGGTTTAGCGAGTACAATGAGCAGTTCTTC; v_gene: TRBV12-3/TRBV12-4; j_gene: TRBJ2-1; abundance: many; d_gene: .
CDR3aa: CASSPFVRTDTQYF; CDR3nt: TGTGCCAGCTCACCATTTGTCCGCACAGATACGCAGTATTTT; v_gene: TRBV18; j_gene: TRBJ2-3; abundance: many; d_gene: .
CDR3aa: CASSARQGMGYTGELFF; CDR3nt: TGTGCCAGCAGCGCTCGACAGGGAATGGGGTACACCGGGGAGCTGTTTTTT; v_gene: TRBV7-6; j_gene: TRBJ2-2; abundance: many; d_gene: TRBD1
CDR3aa: CASKWTNYGYTF; CDR3nt: TGTGCCAGCAAGTGGACAAACTATGGCTACACCTTC; v_gene: TRBV12-3/TRBV12-4; j_gene: TRBJ1-2; abundance: many; d_gene: .
CDR3aa: CASTPFYTGDTDTQYF; CDR3nt: TGTGCCAGCACCCCCTTTTATACAGGTGACACAGATACGCAGTATTTT; v_gene: TRBV6-2/TRBV6-3; j_gene: TRBJ2-3; abundance: many; d_gene: .
CDR3aa: CASSQTNTEAFF; CDR3nt: TGCGCCAGCAGCCAGACGAACACTGAAGCTTTCTTT; v_gene: TRBV5-1; j_gene: TRBJ1-1; abundance: many; d_gene: .
CDR3aa: CASSPPVGRGRTILAKNIQYF; CDR3nt: TGTGCCAGCTCACCACCCGTTGGGAGGGGTCGGACCATACTAGCCAAAAACATTCAGTACTTC; v_gene: TRBV18; j_gene: TRBJ2-4; abundance: .; d_gene: TRBD2
CDR3aa: CASSPPGRTDTQYF; CDR3nt: TGTGCCAGCTCACCACCGGGACGAACAGATACGCAGTATTTT; v_gene: TRBV18; j_gene: TRBJ2-3; abundance: few; d_gene: .
CDR3aa: CASSTTPPAGRVNF; CDR3nt: TGTGCCAGCAGTACCACCCCACCGGCCGGCAGGGTCAACTTC; v_gene: TRBV27; j_gene: TRBJ2-7; abundance: medium-sized; d_gene: .
CDR3aa: CASSEYTEAFF; CDR3nt: TGTGCAAGCAGTGAATACACTGAAGCTTTCTTT; v_gene: TRBV2; j_gene: TRBJ1-1; abundance: many; d_gene: .
CDR3aa: CASSEGLAGSNQPQHF; CDR3nt: TGCGCCAGCAGTGAGGGTTTGGCAGGGAGCAATCAGCCCCAGCATTTT; v_gene: TRBV10-2; j_gene: TRBJ1-5; abundance: .; d_gene: .
CDR3aa: CASSFPGHGQMNTEAFF; CDR3nt: TGTGCCAGCAGCTTCCCAGGTCACGGGCAGATGAACACTGAAGCTTTCTTT; v_gene: TRBV7-2; j_gene: TRBJ1-1; abundance: many; d_gene: .
CDR3aa: CASSQDRGRHLDF; CDR3nt: TGTGCCAGCAGCCAGGACAGGGGCCGTCATTTGGACTTC; v_gene: TRBV7-2; j_gene: TRBJ2-7; abundance: many; d_gene: TRBD1
CDR3aa: CADQGEVGTEAFF; CDR3nt: TGTGCCGATCAGGGGGAAGTCGGCACTGAAGCTTTCTTT; v_gene: TRBV2; j_gene: TRBJ1-1; abundance: many; d_gene: TRBD1
CDR3aa: CASSLGGEAGQPQHF; CDR3nt: TGTGCCAGCAGCTTAGGGGGGGAGGCTGGTCAGCCCCAGCATTTT; v_gene: TRBV7-2; j_gene: TRBJ1-5; abundance: many; d_gene: .
CDR3aa: CAWSATGTLNTGELFF; CDR3nt: TGTGCCTGGAGTGCAACCGGGACTTTGAACACCGGGGAGCTGTTTTTT; v_gene: TRBV30; j_gene: TRBJ2-2; abundance: .; d_gene: .